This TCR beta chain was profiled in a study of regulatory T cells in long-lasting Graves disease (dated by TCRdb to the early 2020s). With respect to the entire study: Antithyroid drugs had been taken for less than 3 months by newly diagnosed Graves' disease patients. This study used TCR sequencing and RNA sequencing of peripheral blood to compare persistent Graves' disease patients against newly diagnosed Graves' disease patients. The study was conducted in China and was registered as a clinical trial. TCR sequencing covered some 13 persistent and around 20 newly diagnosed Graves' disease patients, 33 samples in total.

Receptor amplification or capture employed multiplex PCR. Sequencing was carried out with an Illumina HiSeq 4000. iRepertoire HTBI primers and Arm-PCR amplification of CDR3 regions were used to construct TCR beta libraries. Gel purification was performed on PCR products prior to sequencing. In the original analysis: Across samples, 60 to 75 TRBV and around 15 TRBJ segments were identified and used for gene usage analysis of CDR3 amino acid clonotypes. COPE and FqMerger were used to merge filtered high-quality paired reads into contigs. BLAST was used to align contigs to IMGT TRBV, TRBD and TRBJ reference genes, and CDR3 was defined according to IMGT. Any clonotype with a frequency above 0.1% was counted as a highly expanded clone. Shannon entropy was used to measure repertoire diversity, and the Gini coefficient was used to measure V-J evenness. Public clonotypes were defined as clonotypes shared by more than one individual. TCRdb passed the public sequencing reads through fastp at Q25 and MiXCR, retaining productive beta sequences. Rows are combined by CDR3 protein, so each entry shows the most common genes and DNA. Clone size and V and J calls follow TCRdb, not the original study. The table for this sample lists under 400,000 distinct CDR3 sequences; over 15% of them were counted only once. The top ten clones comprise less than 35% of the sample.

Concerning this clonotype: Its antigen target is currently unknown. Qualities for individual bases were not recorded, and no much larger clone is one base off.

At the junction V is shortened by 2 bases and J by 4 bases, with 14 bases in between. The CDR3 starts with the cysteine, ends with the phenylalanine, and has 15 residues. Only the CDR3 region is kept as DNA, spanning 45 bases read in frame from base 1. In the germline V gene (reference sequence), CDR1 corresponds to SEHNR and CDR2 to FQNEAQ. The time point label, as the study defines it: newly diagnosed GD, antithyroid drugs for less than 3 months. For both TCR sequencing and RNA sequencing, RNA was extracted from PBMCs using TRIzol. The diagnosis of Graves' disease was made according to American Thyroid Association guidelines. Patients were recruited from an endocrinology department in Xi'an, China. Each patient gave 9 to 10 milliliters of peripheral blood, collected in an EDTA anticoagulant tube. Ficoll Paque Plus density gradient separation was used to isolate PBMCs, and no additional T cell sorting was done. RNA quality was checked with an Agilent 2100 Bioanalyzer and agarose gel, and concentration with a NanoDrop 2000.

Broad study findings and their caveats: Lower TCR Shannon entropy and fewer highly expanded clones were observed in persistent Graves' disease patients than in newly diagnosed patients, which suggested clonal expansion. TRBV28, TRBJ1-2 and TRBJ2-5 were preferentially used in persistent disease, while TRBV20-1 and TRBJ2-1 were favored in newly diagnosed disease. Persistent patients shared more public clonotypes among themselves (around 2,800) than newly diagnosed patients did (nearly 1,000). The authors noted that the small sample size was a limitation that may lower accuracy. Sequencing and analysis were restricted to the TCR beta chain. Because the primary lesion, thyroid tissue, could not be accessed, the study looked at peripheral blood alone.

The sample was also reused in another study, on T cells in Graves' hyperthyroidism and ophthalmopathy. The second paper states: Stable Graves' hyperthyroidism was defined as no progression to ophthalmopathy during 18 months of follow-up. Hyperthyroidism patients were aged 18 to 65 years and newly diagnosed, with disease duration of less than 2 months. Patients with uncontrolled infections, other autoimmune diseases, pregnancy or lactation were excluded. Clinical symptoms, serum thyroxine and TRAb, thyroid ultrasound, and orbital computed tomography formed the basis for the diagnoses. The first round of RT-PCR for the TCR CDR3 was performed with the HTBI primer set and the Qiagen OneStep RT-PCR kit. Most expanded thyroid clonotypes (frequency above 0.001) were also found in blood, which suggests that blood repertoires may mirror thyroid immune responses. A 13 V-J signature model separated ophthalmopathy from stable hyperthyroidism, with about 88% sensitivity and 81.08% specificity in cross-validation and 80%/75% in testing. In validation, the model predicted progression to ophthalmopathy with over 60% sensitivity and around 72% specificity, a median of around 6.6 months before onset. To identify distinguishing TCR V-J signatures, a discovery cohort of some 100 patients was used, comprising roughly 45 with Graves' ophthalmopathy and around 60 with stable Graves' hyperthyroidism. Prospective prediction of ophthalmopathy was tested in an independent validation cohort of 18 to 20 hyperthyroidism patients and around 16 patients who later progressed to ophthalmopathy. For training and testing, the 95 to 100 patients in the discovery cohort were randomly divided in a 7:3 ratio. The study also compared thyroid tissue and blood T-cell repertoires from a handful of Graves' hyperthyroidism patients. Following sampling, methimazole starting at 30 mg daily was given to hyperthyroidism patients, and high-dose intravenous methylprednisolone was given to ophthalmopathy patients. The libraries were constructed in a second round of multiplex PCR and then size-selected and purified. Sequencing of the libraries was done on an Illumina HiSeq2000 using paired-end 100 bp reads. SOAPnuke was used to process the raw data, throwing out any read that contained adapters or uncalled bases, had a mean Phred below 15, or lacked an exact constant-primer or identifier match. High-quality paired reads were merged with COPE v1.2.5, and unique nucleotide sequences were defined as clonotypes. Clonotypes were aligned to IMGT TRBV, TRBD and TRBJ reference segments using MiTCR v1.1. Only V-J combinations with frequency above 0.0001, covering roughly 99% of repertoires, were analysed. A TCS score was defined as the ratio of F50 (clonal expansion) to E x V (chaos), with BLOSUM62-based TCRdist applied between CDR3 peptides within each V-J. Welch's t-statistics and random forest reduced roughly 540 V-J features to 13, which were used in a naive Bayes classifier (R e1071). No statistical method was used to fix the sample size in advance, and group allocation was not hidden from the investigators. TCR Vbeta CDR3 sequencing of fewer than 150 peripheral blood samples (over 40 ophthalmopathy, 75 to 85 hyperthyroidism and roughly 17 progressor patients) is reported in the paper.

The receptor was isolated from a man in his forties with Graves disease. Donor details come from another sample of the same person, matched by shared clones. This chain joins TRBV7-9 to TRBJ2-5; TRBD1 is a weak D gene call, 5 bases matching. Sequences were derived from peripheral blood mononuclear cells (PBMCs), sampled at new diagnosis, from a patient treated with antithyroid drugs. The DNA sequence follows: TGTGCCAGCAGCTTATTAGAACACCAGGGAGAGACCCAGTACTTC. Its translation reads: CASSLLEHQGETQYF. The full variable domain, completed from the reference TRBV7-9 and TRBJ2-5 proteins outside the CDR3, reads DTGVSQNPRHKITKRGQNVTFRCDPISEHNRLYWYRQTLGQGPEFLTYFQNEAQLEKSRLLSDRFSAERPKGSFSTLEIQRTEQGDSAMYLCASSLLEHQGETQYFGPGTRLLVL.